Each of the 17 T cell receptor beta chains below was sequenced from the same sample in a study of blood T cell repertoires in COVID-19. Data came from immunoSEQ multiplex PCR; TCRdb stores just in-frame clones and leaves some out. The sample lists tens of thousands of clones, approximately 86% occurring once. Sequenced input: peripheral blood. All receptors derive from a woman aged 60 to 75 with acute or convalescent COVID-19.

This chain uses TRBV28 with TRBJ1-5; D remains unclear. This CDR3 spans 15 amino acids. The V end was cut by 7 bases, the J end by 2 bases, with 15 bases between. Germline-derived CDR1 and CDR2 are MDHEN and SYDVKM. The chain's CDR3 is CASILGGIGNQPQHF. CDR3 nucleotides: TGTGCCAGCATCCTAGGAGGGATAGGCAATCAGCCCCAGCATTTT.

The CDR3 sequence is CASSEQGLSGYEQYF. The CDR3 DNA is TGTGCCAGCAGCGAACAGGGGTTGAGTGGCTACGAGCAGTACTTC. The chain couples TRBV9 to TRBJ2-7, with TRBD1 matching over 7 bases. This CDR3 spans 15 amino acids. V was pared by 3 bases and J by 3 bases, with 9 bases of the junction left unmatched. Germline CDR1 SGDLS, CDR2 YYNGEE.

This clone was detected only once. J is TRBJ1-6 and V is TRBV10-1, with D possibly being TRBD1 (6 bases). CDR3 length equals 16 residues. The germline gives CDR1 WNHNN, CDR2 SYGVQD (reference sequence). With 3 bases removed from V and 9 bases from J, the gap between germline ends came to 18 bases. In DNA form, the CDR3 reads TGCGCCAGCAGTGATCGGGCAGGGGATAGTAGTTCACCCCTCCACTTT. It specifies CASSDRAGDSSSPLHF.

This chain links TRBV2 with TRBJ2-7; D is unresolved. CDR3 length: 11 amino acids. V shed 5 bases and J shed 4 bases, with 6 bases lying between them. Germline CDR1 SNHLY, CDR2 FYNNEI. This CDR3 is CASSPIYEQYF. In DNA form, the CDR3 reads TGTGCCAGCAGTCCCATTTACGAGCAGTACTTC.

The rearrangement links TRBV18 to TRBJ1-1, with D possibly being TRBD1 (6 bases). The V end was cut by 0 bases, the J end by 3 bases, with 11 bases between. Germline V lookup: CDR1 KGHSH, CDR2 LQKENI. The CDR3 loop spans 15 amino acids. CDR3 residues: CASSPPLGAYTEAFF. Written as DNA, the CDR3 is TGTGCCAGCTCACCACCGCTGGGGGCGTACACTGAAGCTTTCTTT.

The chain joins TRBV7-2 to TRBJ1-2, with 7 bases aligning to TRBD1. V was clipped by 2 bases and J by 5 bases; unmatched bases: 8. There are 15 residues in the CDR3. The germline gives CDR1 SGHTA, CDR2 FQGNSA. The CDR3 reads CASSLTWTGSYGYTF. The DNA for the CDR3 is TGTGCCAGCAGCTTAACTTGGACAGGTTCTTATGGCTACACCTTC.

This chain links TRBV11-2 with TRBJ2-1, with 14 bases aligning to TRBD2. The CDR3 covers 17 residues. Germline values: CDR1 SGHAT, CDR2 FQNNGV. V dropped 5 bases and J dropped 5; count of bases not matched to a gene: 8. The CDR3 loop reads CASSLGLAGGIDNEQFF. The CDR3 coding sequence is TGTGCCAGCAGCCTCGGACTAGCGGGGGGTATAGACAATGAGCAGTTCTTC.

This clone was detected once. The V and J genes are TRBV9 and TRBJ1-1, with 9 bases identical to TRBD1. Per the germline V gene, CDR1 is SGDLS and CDR2 is YYNGEE. This CDR3 comprises 17 residues. V shed 2 bases, J shed 0 bases, and the junction held 8 bases outside the gene matches. CDR3: CASSVDRGLSMNTEAFF. The CDR3 nucleotides are TGTGCCAGCAGCGTGGACAGGGGATTGTCGATGAACACTGAAGCTTTCTTT.

This rearrangement joins TRBV6-1 to TRBJ2-7; TRBD1 matches at 8 bases. V was clipped by 3 bases and J by 2 bases; unmatched bases: 3. Germline-derived CDR1 and CDR2 are MNHNS and SASEGT. The CDR3 is 14 amino acids. CDR3 protein: CASSEGQEPYEQYF. The DNA of the CDR3 is TGTGCCAGCAGTGAGGGACAGGAACCCTACGAGCAGTACTTC.

V is TRBV28 and J is TRBJ1-6; D gene uncertain. In germline, CDR1 is MDHEN, CDR2 SYDVKM. Trimming took off 6 bases at V and 5 bases at J, with 8 bases between the two ends. CDR3 size: 13 residues. CDR3 amino acids: CASRSRNNSPLHF. Written as DNA, the CDR3 is TGTGCCAGCAGAAGCAGGAATAATTCACCCCTCCACTTT.

The chain couples TRBV4-3 to TRBJ2-7; D may be TRBD2 (5 bases). Deletions cut 0 bases from V and 0 bases from J, with 12 bases between. In germline, CDR1 is LGHNA, CDR2 YSLEER. The CDR3 is made up of 16 amino acids. This chain's CDR3 is CASSQDSGTASYEQYF. DNA of the CDR3: TGCGCCAGCAGCCAAGATTCGGGAACGGCCTCCTACGAGCAGTACTTC.

The gene calls are TRBV5-6 and TRBJ2-1; no reliable D call. The CDR3 length is 16 residues. CDR1 is SGHDT and CDR2 is YYEEEE in the germline V gene. With 0 bases removed from V and 6 bases from J, the gap between germline ends came to 16 bases. CDR3 region: CASSLDARNLLNEQFF. DNA of the CDR3: TGTGCCAGCAGCTTGGATGCGCGGAACCTACTCAATGAGCAGTTCTTC. Together with reference TRBV5-6 and TRBJ2-1, the CDR3 gives the full variable domain: DAGVTQSPTHLIKTRGQQVTLRCSPKSGHDTVSWYQQALGQGPQFIFQYYEEEERQRGNFPDRFSGHQFPNYSSELNVNALLLGDSALYLCASSLDARNLLNEQFFGPGTRLTVL.

In this sample, this clone turned up once. This chain uses TRBV28 with TRBJ1-6; possible D gene TRBD1, 6 bases. Germline loops: CDR1 MDHEN, CDR2 SYDVKM. The germline V and J ends were trimmed by 3 bases and 7 bases, with 16 bases remaining between them. This CDR3 region has 16 residues. The CDR3 bases are TGTGCCAGCAGTTTTTTGGTGGTGACAGGAAATTCACCCCTCCACTTT. As protein: CASSFLVVTGNSPLHF.

The chain recombines TRBV10-3 with TRBJ1-2; unclear D gene. In germline, CDR1 is ENHRY, CDR2 SYGVKD. Trimming left V 11 bases short and J 4 bases short, with 14 bases between. There are 12 residues in the CDR3. The CDR3 here is CASTERSYGYTF. The CDR3 nucleotides read TGTGCCTCGACTGAAAGGAGCTATGGCTACACCTTC.

This clone has only one observation. The chain uses TRBV5-1 and TRBJ2-1; D is perhaps TRBD1 (5 bases). The CDR3 covers 15 residues. V was pared by 2 bases and J by 0 bases, with 9 bases between. Germline V gene lookup returns CDR1 SGHRS and CDR2 YFSETQ. In DNA form, the CDR3 reads TGCGCCAGCAGCTTACGAGACAGCTCCTACAATGAGCAGTTCTTC. The encoded protein is CASSLRDSSYNEQFF.

This clone showed up just once. Other DNA sequences in the sample encode the same CDR3. The chain couples TRBV5-6 to TRBJ1-2; no clear D. Germline V gene data show CDR1 as SGHDT and CDR2 as YYEEEE. V lost 0 bases, J lost 1 base, and 4 bases lay in between. The CDR3 covers 13 residues. CDR3 sequence: CASSLAGNYGYTF. CDR3 nucleotides: TGTGCCAGCAGCTTGGCCGGTAACTATGGCTACACCTTC.

The rearrangement joins TRBV15 to TRBJ2-3, with 12 bases fitting TRBD2. Germline loops: CDR1 LNHNV, CDR2 YYDKDF (reference sequence). Trimming cost V 2 bases and J 5 bases; bases outside gene matches: 5. The CDR3 sequence is 16 residues long. CDR3 DNA: TGTGCCACCAGCAGAAGACTAGCGGGGGATGGAGATACGCAGTATTTT. This translates into CATSRRLAGDGDTQYF.